The 29 T cell receptor beta chains reported below all come from one sample, sequenced in a study of glioma-infiltrating T cells after dendritic cell vaccination. TCRdb keeps only in-frame clones here, not all; method: immunoSEQ multiplex PCR. Among 85,000 to 95,000 clones, about nine tenths were seen once, and the ten largest hold 15% to 19%. Sequenced here: blood, sampled before dendritic cell vaccination. These receptors were taken from a human donor with glioblastoma.

The CDR3 coding sequence is TGCGCCAGCAGCGAGGACAGCCCCGCGAACACCGGGGAGCTGTTTTTT. Amino acid sequence: CASSEDSPANTGELFF. The gene calls are TRBV5-1 and TRBJ2-2; D is perhaps TRBD1 (6 bases). The CDR3 spans 16 residues. The germline V gene has CDR1 SGHRS and CDR2 YFSETQ. Trimming left V 4 bases short and J 0 bases short, with 13 bases between.

The chain couples TRBV5-6 to TRBJ1-5; the D is unclear. The CDR3 totals 12 residues. V was trimmed by 3 bases and J by 6 bases, leaving 7 bases between them. Per the germline V gene, CDR1 is SGHDT and CDR2 is YYEEEE. CDR3 bases: TGTGCCAGCAGCTCGCAGGTTCAGCCCCAGCATTTT. Its protein is CASSSQVQPQHF.

DNA for the CDR3: TGTGCCAGCAGCCACAACCCAGGGGTGATATACGAGCAGTACTTC. Residues: CASSHNPGVIYEQYF. The rearrangement uses TRBV7-2 and TRBJ2-7; a possible D gene is TRBD1 (6 bases). Germline V CDR1 and CDR2: SGHTA, FQGNSA. Trimming removed 5 bases at V and 4 bases at J, with 18 bases between. The CDR3 covers 15 residues.

This sequence joins TRBV29-1 and TRBJ1-3, with D hard to call. Germline CDR1 SQVTM, CDR2 ANQGSEA. This CDR3 is built from 12 residues. Deletions cut 7 bases from V and 1 base from J, with 8 bases between. The CDR3 is CSATTSGNTIYF. The CDR3 DNA follows: TGCAGCGCGACAACATCTGGAAACACCATATATTTT. Drawing the rest from reference TRBV29-1 and TRBJ1-3, the complete variable domain is SAVISQKPSRDICQRGTSLTIQCQVDSQVTMMFWYRQQPGQSLTLIATANQGSEATYESGFVIDKFPISRPNLTFSTLTVSNMSPEDSSIYLCSATTSGNTIYFGEGSWLTVV.

There are a few counts of this clone. One end of the junction does not line up with germline, which may come from a read error. J is TRBJ2-7 and V is TRBV7-6; 8 positions agree with TRBD1. Per the germline V gene, CDR1 is SGHVS and CDR2 is FNYEAQ. The CDR3 runs 13 residues. CDR3 sequence reads: CASSQRTGREQYF. Written as DNA, the CDR3 is TGCGCCAGCAGCCAAAGGACAGGGAGGGAGCAGTACTTC.

The rearrangement joins TRBV30 to TRBJ2-2, with a possible D match to TRBD1 (5 bases). Germline CDR1 is GTSNPN and CDR2 is SVGIG (reference sequence). The CDR3 length is 13 residues. The germline V and J ends were trimmed by 3 bases and 2 bases, with 7 bases remaining between them. This CDR3 is CAWRDINTGELFF. The CDR3 nucleotides read TGTGCCTGGAGGGACATTAACACCGGGGAGCTGTTTTTT.

This clone was picked up a small number of times. The rearrangement uses TRBV6-4 and TRBJ2-1; 9 nucleotides agree with TRBD2. In germline, CDR1 is MRHNA, CDR2 SNTAGT. The CDR3 loop spans 15 amino acids. V gave up 6 bases and J gave up 8 bases; unmatched junction bases: 11. This chain's CDR3 is CASRRYSGSGDEQFF. The CDR3 nucleotides are TGTGCCAGCAGAAGATATAGCGGGAGTGGAGATGAGCAGTTCTTC.

The chain joins TRBV25-1 to TRBJ2-5; TRBD1 matches 8 bases. V trimming: 3 bases; J trimming: 4 bases; junction bases outside the gene matches: 1. This CDR3 comprises 13 residues. The germline V gene encodes CDR1 MGHDK and CDR2 SYGVNS. CDR3 bases: TGTGCCAGCAGTGACAGGGGGCGAGAGACCCAGTACTTC. Protein sequence: CASSDRGRETQYF.

The chain carries TRBV6-6 and TRBJ1-2, with D possibly TRBD1 on 6 matching bases. Trimming left V 2 bases short and J 0 bases short, with 10 bases between. The V gene's germline CDR1 is MNHNY and CDR2 SVGAGI (reference sequence). The CDR3 runs 15 residues. CDR3 nucleotides: TGTGCCAGCAGTTACGTCGGGACATCTAACTATGGCTACACCTTC. Its translation is CASSYVGTSNYGYTF.

This sequence joins TRBV11-2 and TRBJ1-2; the match to TRBD1 covers 7 bases. J lost 5 bases, V lost 3 bases, and 9 bases had no gene match. Looked up from germline, CDR1 is SGHAT and CDR2 is FQNNGV. This CDR3 contains 15 residues. The CDR3 loop is CASSLARGFGYGYTF. The DNA for the CDR3 is TGTGCCAGCAGCTTGGCCAGGGGGTTTGGTTATGGCTACACCTTC.

The chain carries TRBV7-9 and TRBJ2-7; 7 bases map to TRBD2. V was clipped by 5 bases and J by 9 bases; unmatched bases: 13. This CDR3 has 14 residues. The V gene's germline CDR1 is SEHNR and CDR2 FQNEAQ (reference sequence). Written as DNA, the CDR3 is TGTGCCAGCAGCCCGCTAGCGGACCGTCGGTTGCAGTACTTC. Its translation is CASSPLADRRLQYF.

This clone was detected only a few times. J is TRBJ2-5 and V is TRBV27; 7 bases match TRBD1. This CDR3 has 14 amino acids. CDR1 is MNHEY and CDR2 is SMNVEV in the germline V gene (reference sequence). V lost 0 bases and J lost 4; bases outside the gene matches: 2. The CDR3 DNA is TGTGCCAGCAGTTTATCCACAGGGGTAGAGACCCAGTACTTC. This gives the protein CASSLSTGVETQYF.

This clone was recorded a few times. The chain employs TRBV5-4 and TRBJ1-3; no definite D call. V gave up 2 bases and J gave up 4 bases, with 4 bases separating them. The CDR3 is 12 residues long. In germline, CDR1 is SGHNT, CDR2 YYREEE (reference sequence). In DNA, the CDR3 is TGTGCCAGCAGCTTTCCAGGAAACACCATATATTTT. Amino acids: CASSFPGNTIYF.

This chain connects TRBV2 to TRBJ2-1, with 9 bases lining up with TRBD2. Germline-derived CDR1 and CDR2 are SNHLY and FYNNEI. This CDR3 has 15 amino acids. Trimming removed 8 bases from V and 3 bases from J; junction bases left unmatched: 8. CDR3 residues: CASLPVSGGYNEQFF. The CDR3 coding sequence is TGTGCCAGCCTACCGGTTAGCGGGGGCTACAATGAGCAGTTCTTC.

CDR3 DNA: TGTGCCAGCAGCATTGGGACAGTTACCTACGAGCAGTACTTC. Translating gives CASSIGTVTYEQYF. This chain uses TRBV7-2 with TRBJ2-7; 7 nucleotides line up with TRBD1. The germline V gene has CDR1 SGHTA and CDR2 FQGNSA. V lost 5 bases, J lost 2 bases, and 6 bases stayed unmatched. CDR3 size: 14 residues.

This clone came up a few times. The chain is built from TRBV19 and TRBJ1-4; possibly TRBD1 for D (5 bases). Trimming removed 5 bases at V and 8 bases at J, with 15 bases between. The CDR3 totals 14 residues. Germline-derived CDR1 and CDR2 are LNHDA and SQIVND (reference sequence). CDR3 nucleotides: TGTGCCAGTAGTTTCGGGACTAAACTCGAAAAACTGTTTTTT. It codes for CASSFGTKLEKLFF.

This chain links TRBV7-9 with TRBJ2-7; TRBD1 aligns across 9 bases. The CDR3 spans 14 residues. V was clipped by 1 base and J by 4 bases; unmatched bases: 2. Germline loops: CDR1 SEHNR, CDR2 FQNEAQ (reference sequence). The chain's CDR3 is CASSLGDREYEQYF. The CDR3 nucleotides read TGTGCCAGCAGCTTAGGGGACAGGGAGTACGAGCAGTACTTC.

This clone was seen a few times. The V and J genes are TRBV27 and TRBJ1-6, with a possible D match to TRBD1 (5 bases). The ends were cut back, 4 bases at V and 6 bases at J, with 13 bases in the middle. Germline CDR1 is MNHEY and CDR2 is SMNVEV (reference sequence). The CDR3 has 15 residues. CDR3: CASSSRRVFNSPLHF. The CDR3 DNA is TGTGCCAGCAGTTCGCGCAGGGTATTTAATTCACCCCTCCACTTT.

The chain joins TRBV27 to TRBJ2-2; tentative D call: TRBD1 (6 bases). V was cut by 6 bases and J by 4 bases, with 12 bases left in between. The CDR3 consists of 14 residues. Germline V CDR1 and CDR2: MNHEY, SMNVEV (reference sequence). The CDR3 nucleotides are TGTGCCAGCAGGAACAGGGATTTCACCGGGGAGCTGTTTTTT. Its translation is CASRNRDFTGELFF.

Notes on this clone: Other nucleotide sequences from this sample produce the same CDR3. The CDR3, as DNA: TGTGCCAGCAGTTTGTCCAGTCCCTACGAGCAGTACTTC. The encoded protein is CASSLSSPYEQYF. This chain uses TRBV28 with TRBJ2-7; no clear D gene. V lost 3 bases, J lost 2 bases, and 8 bases lay in between. The CDR3 length is 13 residues. Germline values: CDR1 MDHEN, CDR2 SYDVKM.

This chain connects TRBV7-2 to TRBJ2-7, with TRBD1 identical over 8 bases. The J segment lost 2 bases and the V segment lost 5 bases, leaving 8 bases of the junction unmatched. CDR3 size: 15 residues. CDR1 and CDR2 from the germline V gene are SGHTA and FQGNSA. This CDR3 reads CASSISGTGTYEQYF. CDR3 bases: TGTGCCAGCAGCATATCCGGGACAGGAACCTACGAGCAGTACTTC.

The rearrangement joins TRBV2 to TRBJ1-2, with TRBD1 identical over 8 bases. J lost 4 bases, V lost 6 bases, and 4 bases had no gene match. Germline V gene data show CDR1 as SNHLY and CDR2 as FYNNEI. The CDR3 is 13 residues long. The CDR3, as DNA: TGTGCCAGCAGAGCTGGGACAGGCTATGGCTACACCTTC. Protein: CASRAGTGYGYTF.

This clone has a single count. This chain links TRBV28 with TRBJ2-7; TRBD2 matches 12 bases. CDR1 is MDHEN and CDR2 is SYDVKM in the germline V gene. This CDR3 region has 17 residues. The V segment lost 7 bases and the J segment 0 bases; nucleotides outside the gene matches: 10. The CDR3 loop reads CASIKLAGGTTSYEQYF. The CDR3 region has the DNA TGTGCCAGCATCAAACTAGCGGGGGGAACAACCTCCTACGAGCAGTACTTC.

This clone was observed a handful of times. This chain connects TRBV4-3 to TRBJ2-7; possibly TRBD1 for D (6 bases). The V end lost 1 base, the J end lost 6 bases, and 10 bases lay between the germline ends. The CDR3 is 13 amino acids. The germline CDR1 and CDR2 sequences are LGHNA and YSLEER. For the CDR3, the DNA is TGCGCCAGCAGCCAAGGTTCCAGGGGCGAGCAGTACTTC. Its protein product is CASSQGSRGEQYF.

The chain is built from TRBV6-1 and TRBJ1-2; TRBD1 matches 8 bases. CDR3 size: 14 residues. Germline V gives CDR1 MNHNS, CDR2 SASEGT. The V gene end was trimmed by 3 bases and the J gene end by 4 bases; junction bases not matched to a gene: 4. In DNA, the CDR3 is TGTGCCAGCAGTGACCACGGACAGGGCTATGGCTACACCTTC. It is translated as CASSDHGQGYGYTF.

This chain connects TRBV27 to TRBJ2-3; 13 nucleotides align to TRBD2. The germline V gene encodes CDR1 MNHEY and CDR2 SMNVEV (reference sequence). The CDR3 extends over 15 amino acids. Trimming cost V 7 bases and J 6 bases; bases outside gene matches: 7. The chain's CDR3 is CASTLLAGGLDTQYF. In nucleotides, the CDR3 is TGTGCCAGCACGTTACTAGCGGGGGGGCTTGATACGCAGTATTTT.

The V call is TRBV11-2, the J call TRBJ2-1; D is possibly TRBD1 (5 bases). The CDR3 is made up of 15 amino acids. CDR1 SGHAT and CDR2 FQNNGV come from the germline V gene. Trimming shortened V by 1 base and J by 3 bases, and 10 bases separated the two germline ends. CDR3 bases: TGTGCCAGCAGCTTAGGGAACAGGCTCTACAATGAGCAGTTCTTC. Translated: CASSLGNRLYNEQFF.

J is TRBJ2-7 and V is TRBV5-1; 7 positions agree with TRBD2. The CDR3 contains 16 residues. J lost 0 bases, V lost 1 base, and 7 bases had no gene match. Germline CDR1 is SGHRS and CDR2 is YFSETQ. CDR3 DNA sequence: TGCGCCAGCAGCTTGTCCGTTTCGGGGGGCTCCTACGAGCAGTACTTC. It codes for CASSLSVSGGSYEQYF.

Only a few counts were recorded for this clone. The rearrangement uses TRBV6-5 and TRBJ1-1; D may be TRBD1 (5 bases). Germline-derived CDR1 and CDR2 are MNHEY and SVGAGI. V gave up 2 bases and J gave up 8 bases, with 12 bases separating them. This CDR3 contains 13 residues. This CDR3 is CASSYTLTEEAFF. In nucleotides, the CDR3 is TGTGCCAGCAGTTACACCCTGACAGAGGAAGCTTTCTTT.